A few counts support the clone carrying this TCR beta chain. The antigen is undetermined. These data come from a study of vaccination effects on CD4 cells after COVID-19. ViraFEST used viral peptide pools to expand antigen-specific CD4+ T cells before sequencing. Once cultured for approximately ten days, the cells underwent separation to obtain CD4+ T cells. Participants each got two BNT162b2 or mRNA-1273 vaccine doses. Profiling relied on immunoSEQ multiplex PCR, and the TCRdb table lists in-frame clones only, not all of them. The profile covers 75,000 to 100,000 clones, with over 70% appearing a single time and around 1% taken by the ten largest. The CDR3 is made up of 17 amino acids. Trimming pared 1 base from V and 8 bases from J, leaving 23 bases between. Germline assignment: CDR1 SGHDN and CDR2 FVKESK.

This clonotype was sampled from a human donor who received a COVID-19 vaccine. The input for sequencing was CD4+ T cells from PBMCs cultured with HCoV-OC43 spike peptides, taken after COVID-19 vaccination. Specified subset: HCoV-OC43 spike overlapping peptide pool stimulation. The rearrangement links TRBV14 to TRBJ1-2; no definite D call. CDR3 residues: CASSQGQGRVVIGGYTF. CDR3 DNA sequence: TGTGCCAGCAGCCAAGGGCAAGGAAGGGTGGTTATTGGCGGCTACACCTTC.